Listed below are T cell receptor beta chains from one sample, sequenced in a study of lymphopenia after photon versus proton radiotherapy. Using immunoSEQ multiplex PCR, the repertoire was profiled, and TCRdb retains in-frame clones only, with some absent. The sample lists roughly 76,000 clones, less than 95% occurring once. The sequenced sample was peripheral blood, obtained from a patient treated with photon-based radiotherapy. The source is a woman aged 40 to 50 with cholangiocarcinoma. The CDR3 runs from the conserved cysteine through the conserved F or W. Fields, in order: J gene, clone size, V gene, D gene, CDR3 DNA, CDR3 protein. A D gene is named only where the DNA matches it firmly. Size values are once, few and many counts, or a class for expanded clones, and some rows have none.

TRBJ2-2 | NA | TRBV5-1 | TRBD1 | TGCGCCAGCAGCTTTACAGGGGCGAACACCGGGGAGCTGTTTTTT | CASSFTGANTGELFF
TRBJ1-3 | NA | TRBV7-6 | NA | TGTGCCAGCAGCTTAGACCGGACCTCTGGAAACACCATATATTTT | CASSLDRTSGNTIYF
TRBJ1-2 | NA | TRBV9 | TRBD1 | TGTGCCAGCAGCGTAAAGGGGGCTGGGGACGGCTACACCTTC | CASSVKGAGDGYTF
TRBJ2-1 | NA | TRBV5-1 | NA | TGCGCCAGCAGCTCCAACGGACAGCACAATGAGCAGTTCTTC | CASSSNGQHNEQFF
TRBJ1-2 | NA | TRBV10-3 | NA | TGTGCCACCGAGGACAGTAACTATGGCTACACCTTC | CATEDSNYGYTF
TRBJ1-1 | NA | TRBV14 | NA | TGTGCCAGCAGCCAAAATTTCGGCGGGGTCAGTACGAACACTGAAGCTTTCTTT | CASSQNFGGVSTNTEAFF
TRBJ2-1 | NA | TRBV7-9 | NA | TGTGCCAGCAGCCCCCCTCGAGGTGAGCAGTTCTTC | CASSPPRGEQFF
TRBJ2-7 | medium-sized | TRBV5-1 | NA | TGCGCCAGCAGCTTGTACGGGGGGCGTCAGAATTACGAGCAGTACTTC | CASSLYGGRQNYEQYF
TRBJ2-7 | NA | TRBV4-1 | NA | TGCGCCAGCAGCCAAGAGGGCGGCTCAGGTGGATACGAGCAGTACTTC | CASSQEGGSGGYEQYF
TRBJ2-1 | NA | TRBV6-1 | NA | TGTGCCAGCAGTGGTACCCCCGTCTGGGAAGAGAGAAACAATGAGCAGTTCTTC | CASSGTPVWEERNNEQFF
TRBJ1-3 | NA | TRBV11-2 | NA | TGTGCCAGCAGCTTAGACTCTGGAAACACCATATATTTT | CASSLDSGNTIYF
TRBJ1-4 | NA | TRBV28 | TRBD1 | TGTGCCAGCAGGTTATTGGACAGGGGGAATGAAAAACTGTTTTTT | CASRLLDRGNEKLFF
TRBJ1-1 | NA | TRBV28 | NA | TGTGCCAGCAGTCGGGACTTAGTCACTGAAGCTTTCTTT | CASSRDLVTEAFF
TRBJ1-6 | NA | TRBV19 | NA | TGTGCCAGTAGTATTACAAGAAGCAGGGATTCACCCCTCCACTTT | CASSITRSRDSPLHF
TRBJ2-1 | NA | TRBV29-1 | TRBD2 | TGCAGCGCCGGGCCCCGGGTTAGCGGGATGAGAGGTATCTACAATGAGCAGTTCTTC | CSAGPRVSGMRGIYNEQFF
TRBJ1-1 | NA | TRBV9 | TRBD1 | TGTGCCAGCAGCCCCACAGGGGGGACTGAAGCTTTCTTT | CASSPTGGTEAFF
TRBJ2-6 | NA | TRBV9 | NA | TGTGCCAGCAGCCCGTCGGACTTCTCTGGGGCCAACGTCCTGACTTTC | CASSPSDFSGANVLTF
TRBJ2-7 | NA | TRBV6-5 | TRBD1 | TGTGCCAGCAGCAGGGGGCCTGAGCAGTACTTC | CASSRGPEQYF
TRBJ2-1 | NA | TRBV10-2 | NA | TGCGCCAGCAATCTAGGGGCCGGGAGTGAGCAGTTCTTC | CASNLGAGSEQFF
TRBJ2-1 | NA | TRBV6-1 | TRBD2 | TGTGCCAGCAGTGGGGGGACTAGCGGTTTCAATGAGCAGTTCTTC | CASSGGTSGFNEQFF
TRBJ2-2 | NA | TRBV15 | NA | TGTGCCACCAGCAGCAGACCGAGCACCGGGGAGCTGTTTTTT | CATSSRPSTGELFF
TRBJ2-3 | NA | TRBV7-2 | NA | TGTGCCAGCAGCTTCCAGGGGAGGCCAGATACGCAGTATTTT | CASSFQGRPDTQYF
TRBJ1-4 | NA | TRBV5-6 | NA | TGTGCCAGCAGCTTGGGGTCAGTCCTTGGAAAACTGTTTTTT | CASSLGSVLGKLFF
TRBJ2-7 | NA | TRBV6-5 | NA | TGTGCCAGCAGTTACCATCTCAACTACGAGCAGTACTTC | CASSYHLNYEQYF
TRBJ1-5 | NA | TRBV19 | NA | TGTGCCAGTAGTTCCCCCCCAGGGCGATTTATCAATCAGCCCCAGCATTTT | CASSSPPGRFINQPQHF
TRBJ1-4 | NA | TRBV5-1 | TRBD1 | TGCGCCAGCAGTCCACAGGGGTATGGGGCAACTAATGAAAAACTGTTTTTT | CASSPQGYGATNEKLFF
TRBJ2-5 | NA | TRBV27 | TRBD2 | TGTGCCAGCAGTTTAGCGGGAGGGCCTGGGGAGACCCAGTACTTC | CASSLAGGPGETQYF
TRBJ1-1 | NA | TRBV28 | TRBD1 | TGTGCCAGCTGGCCACGGGACAGGGTTTTGACAGCTTTCTTT | CASWPRDRVLTAFF
TRBJ1-1 | NA | TRBV2 | NA | TGTGCCAGCAGCTCCAGGGGGAACACTGAAGCTTTCTTT | CASSSRGNTEAFF
TRBJ2-7 | NA | TRBV25-1 | NA | TGTGCCAGCAGTGACGCGCGCTTCCCCTACGAGCAGTACTTC | CASSDARFPYEQYF
TRBJ2-1 | NA | TRBV4-3 | TRBD2 | TGCGCCAGCAGCCAAGATCATACGATAGCGGGAGATGAGCAGTTCTTC | CASSQDHTIAGDEQFF
TRBJ1-5 | NA | TRBV4-1 | NA | TGCGCCAGCAGCCAAAGTGACAATCAGCCCCAGCATTTT | CASSQSDNQPQHF
TRBJ1-6 | NA | TRBV28 | NA | TGTGCCAGCAGTTTAGCCGGGGCACATTCACCCCTCCACTTT | CASSLAGAHSPLHF
TRBJ1-2 | once | TRBV27 | NA | TGTGCCACCGCTGGAAGGAGGTTGGGTGGCTACACCTTC | CATAGRRLGGYTF
TRBJ1-3 | NA | TRBV7-8 | NA | TGTGCCAGCAGCCAGGGATCAGGGAGCACCATATATTTT | CASSQGSGSTIYF
TRBJ1-5 | NA | TRBV5-1 | NA | TGCGCCAGCAGCCTGGAGGGGGACAATCAGCCCCAGCATTTT | CASSLEGDNQPQHF
TRBJ2-1 | NA | TRBV6-6 | NA | TGTGCCAGCAGTCCCTACAATGAGCAGTTCTTC | CASSPYNEQFF
TRBJ1-1 | NA | TRBV18 | NA | TGTGCCAGCTCACCCCAACAGACTAGGAACACTGAAGCTTTCTTT | CASSPQQTRNTEAFF
TRBJ2-1 | NA | TRBV18 | TRBD2 | TGTGCCAGCTCACTTGGAGCGGGAGGATCCTACAATGAGCAGTTCTTC | CASSLGAGGSYNEQFF
TRBJ2-5 | NA | TRBV18 | NA | TGTGCCAGCTCACCATCAGGGGAGACCCAGTACTTC | CASSPSGETQYF
TRBJ2-7 | NA | TRBV9 | TRBD1 | TGTGCCAGCAGCGTAGATCCAGGGGGCTCCGAGCAGTACTTC | CASSVDPGGSEQYF
TRBJ1-2 | NA | TRBV18 | NA | TGTGCCAGCTCGCGGGCCCAAGGGAACTATGGCTACACCTTC | CASSRAQGNYGYTF
TRBJ2-7 | NA | TRBV5-1 | NA | TGCGCCAGCAGCTTAAAATCGTCCCTCCACGAGCAGTACTTC | CASSLKSSLHEQYF